This T cell receptor beta chain was recorded in a study of cytomegalovirus exposure and HLA in healthy donors. Each donor was healthy, and each was a bone marrow donor. Amplification used 60 Vbeta primers and 13 Jbeta primers. Sequenced by immunoSEQ multiplex PCR; TCRdb stores in-frame clones only, minus some. The sample consists of 90,000 to 150,000 clones, roughly 14% of them appearing once. This clone was detected only a few times. The CDR3 runs to 15 residues. Germline V CDR1 and CDR2: MRHNA, SNTAGT. After removal of 7 bases from V and 2 bases from J, the junction contained 9 bases not matched to a gene.

The specimen sequenced was PBMCs. The J gene is TRBJ2-5, the V gene TRBV6-4; 8 bases match TRBD2. This TCR came from a woman under 30 in good health and CMV-seronegative. The CDR3 reads CASIEAASGQETQYF. The CDR3 bases are TGTGCCAGCATCGAGGCGGCTAGCGGGCAAGAGACCCAGTACTTC.